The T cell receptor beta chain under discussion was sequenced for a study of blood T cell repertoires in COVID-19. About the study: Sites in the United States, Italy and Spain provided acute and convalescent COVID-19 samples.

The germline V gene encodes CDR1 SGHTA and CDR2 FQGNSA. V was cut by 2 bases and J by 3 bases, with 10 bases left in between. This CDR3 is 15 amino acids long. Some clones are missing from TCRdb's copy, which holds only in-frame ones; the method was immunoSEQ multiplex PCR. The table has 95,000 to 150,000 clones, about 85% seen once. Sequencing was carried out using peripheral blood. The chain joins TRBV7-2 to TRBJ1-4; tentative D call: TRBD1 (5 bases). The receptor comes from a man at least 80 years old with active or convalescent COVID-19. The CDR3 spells CASSLPPGANEKLFF. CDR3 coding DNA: TGTGCCAGCAGCTTACCCCCGGGGGCTAATGAAAAACTGTTTTTT.